The clone carrying this TCR beta chain was seen at least ten times. The source of the sample is a study of blood T cells in healthy people across ages. This CDR3 contains 15 residues. Looked up from germline, CDR1 is SNHLY and CDR2 is FYNNEI. The ends were cut back, 3 bases at V and 5 bases at J, with 16 bases in the middle. A J-beta primer mix and a sample-barcoded 5' primer were used in a second PCR of about 7 to 12 cycles. TCRdb analysed the 5' RACE reads with MiXCR anew, one entry per CDR3 protein. The sample contains roughly 680,000 distinct CDR3 sequences, 45% to 50% of which appear only once. Isolated per sample were at least 7 million PBMCs.

Material: blood. The V call is TRBV2, the J call TRBJ1-1; no reliable D call. The TCR originated in a woman aged 60-75 years in good health. The CDR3 DNA reads as TGTGCCAGCAGTGATGACGCGGGCGGAGGGACTGAAGCTTTCTTT. It specifies CASSDDAGGGTEAFF.